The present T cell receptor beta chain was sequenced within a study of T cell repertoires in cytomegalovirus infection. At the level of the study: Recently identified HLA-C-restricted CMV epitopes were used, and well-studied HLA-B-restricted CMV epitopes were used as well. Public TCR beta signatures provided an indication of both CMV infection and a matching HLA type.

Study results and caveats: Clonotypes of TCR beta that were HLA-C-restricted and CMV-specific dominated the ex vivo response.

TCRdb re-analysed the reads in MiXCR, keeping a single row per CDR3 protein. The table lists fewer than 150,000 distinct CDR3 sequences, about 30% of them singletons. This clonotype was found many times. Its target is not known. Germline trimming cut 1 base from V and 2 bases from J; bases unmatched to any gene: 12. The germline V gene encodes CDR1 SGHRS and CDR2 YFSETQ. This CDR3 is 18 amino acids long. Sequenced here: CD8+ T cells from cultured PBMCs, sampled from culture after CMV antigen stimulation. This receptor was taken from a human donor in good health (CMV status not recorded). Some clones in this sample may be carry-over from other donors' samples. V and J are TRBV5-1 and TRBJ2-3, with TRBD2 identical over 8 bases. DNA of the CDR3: TGCGCCAGCAGCTTGTTGCCAGTGACGGGGGGGACCACAGATACGCAGTATTTT. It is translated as CASSLLPVTGGTTDTQYF.